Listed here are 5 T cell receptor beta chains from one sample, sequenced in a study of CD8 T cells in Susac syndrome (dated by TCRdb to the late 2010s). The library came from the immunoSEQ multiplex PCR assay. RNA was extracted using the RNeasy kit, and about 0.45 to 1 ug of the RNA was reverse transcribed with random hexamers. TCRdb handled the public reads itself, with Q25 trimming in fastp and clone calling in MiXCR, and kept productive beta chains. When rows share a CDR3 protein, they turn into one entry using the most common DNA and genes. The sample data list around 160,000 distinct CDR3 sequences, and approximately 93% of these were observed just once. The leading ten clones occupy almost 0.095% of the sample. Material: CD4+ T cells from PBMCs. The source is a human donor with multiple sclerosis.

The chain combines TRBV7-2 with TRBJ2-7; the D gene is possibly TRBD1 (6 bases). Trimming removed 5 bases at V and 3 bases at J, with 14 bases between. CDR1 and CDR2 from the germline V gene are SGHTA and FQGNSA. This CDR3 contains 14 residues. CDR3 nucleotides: TGTGCCAGCAGCCCAAGGTCCAGGGGCTACGAGCAGTACTTC. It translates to CASSPRSRGYEQYF.

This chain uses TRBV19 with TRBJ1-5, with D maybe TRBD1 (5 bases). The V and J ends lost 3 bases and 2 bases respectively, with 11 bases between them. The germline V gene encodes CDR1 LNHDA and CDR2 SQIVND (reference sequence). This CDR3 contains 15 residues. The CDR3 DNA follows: TGTGCCAGTAGTATCCCCGGGACGGGCAATCAGCCCCAGCATTTT. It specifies CASSIPGTGNQPQHF.

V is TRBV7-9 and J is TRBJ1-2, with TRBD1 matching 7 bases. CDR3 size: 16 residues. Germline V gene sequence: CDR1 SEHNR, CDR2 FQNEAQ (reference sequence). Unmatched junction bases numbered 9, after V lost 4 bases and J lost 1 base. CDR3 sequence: CASSSIRDRINYGYTF. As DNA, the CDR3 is TGTGCCAGCAGCTCTATCCGGGACAGAATTAACTATGGCTACACCTTC. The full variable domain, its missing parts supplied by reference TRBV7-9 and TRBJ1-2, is DTGVSQNPRHKITKRGQNVTFRCDPISEHNRLYWYRQTLGQGPEFLTYFQNEAQLEKSRLLSDRFSAERPKGSFSTLEIQRTEQGDSAMYLCASSSIRDRINYGYTFGSGTRLTVV.

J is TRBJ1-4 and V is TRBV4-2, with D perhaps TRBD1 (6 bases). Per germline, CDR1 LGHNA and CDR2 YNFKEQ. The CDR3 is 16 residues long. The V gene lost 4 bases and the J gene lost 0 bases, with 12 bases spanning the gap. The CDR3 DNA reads TGTGCCAGCAGCCCAGGACAGACTGCAACTAATGAAAAACTGTTTTTT. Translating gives CASSPGQTATNEKLFF.

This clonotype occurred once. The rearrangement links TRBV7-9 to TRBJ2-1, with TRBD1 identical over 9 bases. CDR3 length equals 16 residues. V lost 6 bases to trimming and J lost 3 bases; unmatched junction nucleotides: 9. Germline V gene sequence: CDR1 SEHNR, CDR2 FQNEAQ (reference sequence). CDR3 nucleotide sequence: TGTGCCAGCAGGGCTACCGGGACAGGGCTCTACAATGAGCAGTTCTTC. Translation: CASRATGTGLYNEQFF.